These T cell receptor beta chains were read from a single sample in a study of cytomegalovirus exposure and HLA in healthy donors. The protocol was immunoSEQ multiplex PCR, while the TCRdb copy is restricted to in-frame clones and leaves out a portion. The sample includes tens of thousands of clones, 95% of them seen just once. The sample comprised PBMCs. These receptors were collected from a woman aged 18-30 years in good health and CMV-seronegative. The CDR3 runs from the conserved cysteine through the conserved F or W. The D gene is left open where the match is weak. Size is omitted from some rows. Given values are once, few, many or a class for expanded clones.

abundance: .
d_gene: TRBD2
v_gene: TRBV7-6
j_gene: TRBJ2-1
CDR3nt: TGTGCCAGCAGCTTAGCTAGCGGGAGCTCCTACAATGAGCAGTTCTTC
CDR3aa: CASSLASGSSYNEQFF

abundance: .
d_gene: TRBD1
v_gene: TRBV11-2
j_gene: TRBJ2-7
CDR3nt: TGTGCCAGCAGCCAGATACAGGGGACCTACGAGCAGTACTTC
CDR3aa: CASSQIQGTYEQYF

abundance: .
d_gene: .
v_gene: TRBV4-1
j_gene: TRBJ1-5
CDR3nt: TGCGCCAGCAGCCAAGCAATGGACATTTATAGCAATCAGCCCCAGCATTTT
CDR3aa: CASSQAMDIYSNQPQHF

abundance: few
d_gene: .
v_gene: TRBV7-9
j_gene: TRBJ1-3
CDR3nt: TGTGCCAGCAGCTTATCAGGGACTGGAAACACCATATATTTT
CDR3aa: CASSLSGTGNTIYF

abundance: .
d_gene: .
v_gene: TRBV11-3
j_gene: TRBJ2-2
CDR3nt: TGTGCCAGCAGCTCTAGAGGTCCTCGAGGCGACACCGGGGAGCTGTTTTTT
CDR3aa: CASSSRGPRGDTGELFF

abundance: .
d_gene: TRBD2
v_gene: TRBV10-2
j_gene: TRBJ2-7
CDR3nt: TGCGCCAGCAGTGACAGCGGGAGGGGCTACGAGCAGTACTTC
CDR3aa: CASSDSGRGYEQYF

abundance: .
d_gene: TRBD2
v_gene: TRBV7-6
j_gene: TRBJ2-1
CDR3nt: TGTGCCAGCAGCTTACAACCGAGCGGGAGGAAGAACAATGAGCAGTTCTTC
CDR3aa: CASSLQPSGRKNNEQFF

abundance: .
d_gene: TRBD2
v_gene: TRBV10-3
j_gene: TRBJ2-7
CDR3nt: TGTGCCATCAGTGACCCCATGGGGGCGGGAGGTGAGCAGTACTTC
CDR3aa: CAISDPMGAGGEQYF

abundance: .
d_gene: .
v_gene: TRBV5-1
j_gene: TRBJ1-1
CDR3nt: TGCGCCAGCACCAAGGGGGGGACTGAAGCTTTCTTT
CDR3aa: CASTKGGTEAFF

abundance: .
d_gene: .
v_gene: TRBV27
j_gene: TRBJ2-7
CDR3nt: TGTGCCAGCCGGGACTCCTCATGGGAGCAGTACTTC
CDR3aa: CASRDSSWEQYF

abundance: .
d_gene: .
v_gene: TRBV7-9
j_gene: TRBJ1-5
CDR3nt: TGTGCCAGCAGCGTGGATGGGGGCGGCAATCAGCCCCAGCATTTT
CDR3aa: CASSVDGGGNQPQHF

abundance: .
d_gene: TRBD2
v_gene: TRBV28
j_gene: TRBJ2-1
CDR3nt: TGTGCCAGCAGGACTAGCGGGATGGTGGACAATGAGCAGTTCTTC
CDR3aa: CASRTSGMVDNEQFF

abundance: once
d_gene: .
v_gene: TRBV7-2
j_gene: TRBJ2-3
CDR3nt: TGTGCCAGCAGCTTTGGCGGGTTGGGGATCGATACGCAGTATTTT
CDR3aa: CASSFGGLGIDTQYF

abundance: .
d_gene: TRBD1
v_gene: TRBV18
j_gene: TRBJ2-5
CDR3nt: TGTGCCAGCTCACCCCGGACAGGGGGAGAGACCCAGTACTTC
CDR3aa: CASSPRTGGETQYF

abundance: .
d_gene: TRBD1
v_gene: TRBV6-6
j_gene: TRBJ2-3
CDR3nt: TGTGCCAGCAGTTACGCAGGGGGAGGCACAGATACGCAGTATTTT
CDR3aa: CASSYAGGGTDTQYF

abundance: once
d_gene: .
v_gene: TRBV18
j_gene: TRBJ1-5
CDR3nt: TGTGCCAGCTCCCCTGGTCTGGGGGCCGATAGCAATCAGCCCCAGCATTTT
CDR3aa: CASSPGLGADSNQPQHF

abundance: .
d_gene: .
v_gene: TRBV29-1
j_gene: TRBJ2-2
CDR3nt: TGCAGCGTTTCCGGGGTCACCGGGGAGCTGTTTTTT
CDR3aa: CSVSGVTGELFF